Ten or more counts support the clone carrying this T cell receptor (beta chain). The target antigen is unknown. The sample belongs to a study of early T cells in non-severe SARS-CoV-2 infection. Across the whole study: RNA in bulk from unsorted whole blood was sequenced, and chains were unpaired. Study conclusions and caveats: VDJdb matching skewed toward anti-spike CD8 responses, missing private and CD4 specificities.

Individual cDNA molecules each received unique molecular identifiers attached to them. TCRdb independently ran MiXCR on the 5' RACE reads; one entry per CDR3 protein. The table includes approximately 29,000 distinct CDR3 sequences, under 6.5% detected once. The CDR3 contains 16 residues. The V and J ends lost 0 bases and 7 bases respectively, with 16 bases between them. Germline V lookup: CDR1 LGHNA, CDR2 YNFKEQ. Sequenced sample: whole blood. The chain links TRBV4-2 to TRBJ2-4; D remains ambiguous. The TCR sequence derives from an adult who was a healthcare worker with PCR-confirmed SARS-CoV-2 infection or an uninfected control (not recorded which). CDR3 sequence (DNA): TGTGCCAGCAGCCAAGATCTGGGGATGACTGCTAACATTCAGTACTTC. This codes for CASSQDLGMTANIQYF.